This T cell receptor beta chain is drawn from a study of T cell clones after liver transplantation. The assay was immunoSEQ multiplex PCR, and TCRdb's table has in-frame clones only and misses some. There are 65,000 to 70,000 clones in the sample; almost 95% occur only once, and 0.75% to 1% lies in the top ten. This CDR3 has 15 residues. J was trimmed by 3 bases and V by 3 bases; bases with no gene match: 4. Germline CDR1 and CDR2: SGHNT and YENEEA. The sequence was obtained from a human patient who received a liver transplant. A share of the T cells may be of graft donor origin. The chain recombines TRBV11-3 with TRBJ2-1, with 8 nucleotides matching TRBD2. Sequencing used CD4+ T cells from blood, obtained nearly 26 months after liver transplant. The CDR3 loop reads CASSFSGMDYNEQFF. The CDR3 DNA follows: TGTGCCAGCAGCTTTAGCGGGATGGACTACAATGAGCAGTTCTTC. The full variable domain, rest sourced from reference TRBV11-3 and TRBJ2-1, is EAGVVQSPRYKIIEKKQPVAFWCNPISGHNTLYWYLQNLGQGPELLIRYENEEAVDDSQLPKDRFSAERLKGVDSTLKIQPAELGDSAVYLCASSFSGMDYNEQFFGPGTRLTVL.